The next 10 T cell receptor beta chains were all read from a single sample in a study of blood T cells in healthy people across ages. A second about 7 to 12 cycle PCR used barcoded and J-beta primers. TCRdb processed the 5' RACE reads anew with MiXCR; each CDR3 protein has one entry. The top ten hold about 7.7% of the sample, which has some 1.5 million distinct CDR3 sequences, 28% seen once. Sequenced sample: blood. The receptor set was obtained from a woman in her 30s in good health.

This chain connects TRBV14 to TRBJ2-1; weak D call: TRBD1 (6 bases). CDR1 is SGHDN and CDR2 is FVKESK in the germline V gene. The V gene lost 5 bases and the J gene lost 5 bases, with 13 bases spanning the gap. The CDR3 sequence is 14 residues long. CDR3 in DNA: TGTGCCAGCAGCTATAGACAGGCCCACAATGAGCAGTTCTTC. It codes for CASSYRQAHNEQFF.

The J gene is TRBJ2-5, the V gene TRBV10-2, with 10 bases that match TRBD1. CDR1 is WSHSY, CDR2 SAAADI, per germline. The length of the CDR3 is 14 residues. V shed 6 bases and J 6 bases; nucleotides not matched to a gene: 7. The CDR3 sequence: CASRRDRGGKTQYF. CDR3 bases: TGCGCCAGCAGGAGGGACAGGGGAGGCAAGACCCAGTACTTC.

This clonotype was picked up a small number of times. This chain links TRBV7-2 with TRBJ2-3; 8 bases agree with TRBD2. The CDR3 has 17 residues. The V and J ends lost 3 bases and 0 bases, in that order; junction bases with no gene match: 8. Germline-derived CDR1 and CDR2 are SGHTA and FQGNSA. The CDR3 DNA follows: TGTGCCAGCAGCTTCTCAGGCGGGGGGTACAGCACAGATACGCAGTATTTT. Its protein product is CASSFSGGGYSTDTQYF.

This clonotype was observed a few times. The rearrangement links TRBV10-3 to TRBJ1-1; D possibly corresponds to TRBD1 (5 bases). The CDR3 covers 15 residues. Per germline, CDR1 ENHRY and CDR2 SYGVKD. V dropped 3 bases and J dropped 2 bases, with 13 bases sitting between them. The CDR3, as DNA: TGTGCCATCAGTGACCCCGGCAGGGTAAACACTGAAGCTTTCTTT. This gives the protein CAISDPGRVNTEAFF.

With respect to this clonotype: The junction departs from germline at one end; a sequencing error may be responsible. The chain is built from TRBV18 and TRBJ1-2; possibly TRBD1 for D (5 bases). The CDR3 consists of 14 residues. The germline gives CDR1 KGHSH, CDR2 LQKENI. Here the CDR3 DNA reads TGTGCCAGCTCACCACGGGCAGGGACCTATGTCTACACCTTC. Translated: CASSPRAGTYVYTF.

This clonotype was seen more than once but under ten times. Its ends do not fully match the called genes, so a read error is possible. This rearrangement joins TRBV27 to TRBJ2-7, with D uncertain. The CDR3 covers 15 residues. Germline CDR1 and CDR2: MNHEY and SMNVEV (reference sequence). As DNA, the CDR3 is TGTGCCAGCAGTCACAAACGACTGGGATCCTACGGGCAGTACTTC. Protein: CASSHKRLGSYGQYF.

J is TRBJ2-7 and V is TRBV6-5; 7 nucleotides line up with TRBD1. Germline lookup yields CDR1 MNHEY and CDR2 SVGAGI. CDR3 length: 10 residues. J was trimmed by 6 bases and V by 10 bases; bases with no gene match: 3. The CDR3 coding sequence is TGTGCCAACCCAGGGGGCGAGCAGTACTTC. Translating gives CANPGGEQYF.

Remarks on this clonotype: One junction end does not reproduce the germline sequence, and a read error may be involved. The V gene is TRBV7-2, the J gene TRBJ2-2, with D hard to call. The CDR3 consists of 16 residues. Germline V gene sequence: CDR1 SGHTA, CDR2 FQGNSA. CDR3 loop: CANSPRTERDTGELFF. Written as DNA, the CDR3 is TGTGCCAACAGCCCCCGAACAGAGAGAGATACCGGGGAGCTGTTTTTT.

The genes are TRBV10-3 and TRBJ2-5, with 7 bases matching TRBD2. The CDR3 spans 13 residues. The germline V gene encodes CDR1 ENHRY and CDR2 SYGVKD. Unmatched junction bases numbered 3, after V lost 5 bases and J lost 3 bases. The CDR3 region has the DNA TGTGCCATCAGTTTCCTAGCGGAAGAGACCCAGTACTTC. Translating gives CAISFLAEETQYF.

The CDR3 coding sequence is TGCGCCAGCAGCTCTAGCGGGGGGCAATACAATGAGCAGTTCTTC. Protein: CASSSSGGQYNEQFF. The chain carries TRBV5-1 and TRBJ2-1; 11 bases line up with TRBD2. Trimming cost V 3 bases and J 4 bases; bases outside gene matches: 3. The CDR3 sequence is 15 residues long. Germline V gene data show CDR1 as SGHRS and CDR2 as YFSETQ.